The 32 T cell receptor beta chains below were found in one sample sequenced in a study of response to subunit inactivated influenza vaccine. TCRdb re-derived calls from the RT-PCR reads in MiXCR, one entry per CDR3 protein. The sample contains 530,000 or so distinct CDR3 sequences, 25% of which appear only once. Sequenced material: CD4+ T cells sorted from PBMCs, taken roughly 5 days after vaccination. These receptor sequences come from a man over 45 who received an inactivated influenza vaccine.

The chain employs TRBV7-2 and TRBJ2-7; 10 nucleotides match TRBD1. Germline trimming cut 3 bases from V and 3 bases from J; bases unmatched to any gene: 5. CDR3 length: 15 amino acids. Germline V gene lookup returns CDR1 SGHTA and CDR2 FQGNSA. DNA of the CDR3: TGTGCCAGCAGCTTTACCCGGACAGGGGGCTACGAGCAGTACTTC. Translated: CASSFTRTGGYEQYF.

This clonotype was counted at least ten times. The V gene is TRBV20-1, the J gene TRBJ2-5, with TRBD2 matching over 9 bases. With V trimmed by 3 bases and J by 8 bases, 10 bases remained unmatched. This CDR3 is built from 14 residues. The germline V gene encodes CDR1 DFQATT and CDR2 SNEGSKA (reference sequence). CDR3 loop: CSARLRREGQTQYF. The DNA for the CDR3 is TGCAGTGCTAGGTTACGGCGGGAGGGTCAAACCCAGTACTTC.

This CDR3 is CASSLNSGTSGGNEQFF. The CDR3 bases are TGTGCCAGCAGCCTAAACTCCGGGACTAGCGGGGGGAATGAGCAGTTCTTC. The chain employs TRBV4-2 and TRBJ2-1, with 15 positions matching TRBD2. The ends lost 4 bases at V and 7 bases at J; junction bases unmatched: 8. This CDR3 comprises 17 residues. The V gene's germline CDR1 is LGHNA and CDR2 YNFKEQ.

The rearrangement links TRBV7-2 to TRBJ2-1; 7 nucleotides match TRBD1. V gave up 2 bases and J gave up 6 bases; unmatched junction bases: 1. Per the germline V gene, CDR1 is SGHTA and CDR2 is FQGNSA. The CDR3 is made up of 13 amino acids. CDR3 DNA sequence: TGTGCCAGCAGCTTATACAGGGGCAATGAGCAGTTCTTC. It encodes CASSLYRGNEQFF.

This clonotype was seen a few times. J is TRBJ2-1 and V is TRBV9, with D unresolved. Germline assignment: CDR1 SGDLS and CDR2 YYNGEE. Trimming pared 0 bases from V and 5 bases from J, leaving 6 bases between. This CDR3 contains 13 residues. The CDR3 DNA follows: TGTGCCAGCAGCGTAGGGCGAGACAATGAGCAGTTCTTC. This gives the protein CASSVGRDNEQFF.

V usage is TRBV24-1 and J usage is TRBJ2-3; D is perhaps TRBD1 or TRBD2 (5 bases each). Germline V CDR1 and CDR2: KGHDR, SFDVKD. CDR3 length equals 16 residues. V was pared by 3 bases and J by 3 bases, with 15 bases between. This CDR3 reads CATSDPGTLLTDTQYF. The DNA for the CDR3 is TGTGCCACCAGTGATCCGGGGACGCTTCTAACAGATACGCAGTATTTT.

V usage is TRBV29-1 and J usage is TRBJ1-1; D is uncertain. V lost 4 bases, J lost 1 base, and 16 bases lay in between. The CDR3 is 15 residues long. The V gene's germline CDR1 is SQVTM and CDR2 ANQGSEA. The DNA of the CDR3 is TGCAGCGTTGCCCTTAGTAGGCCAGGGAACACTGAAGCTTTCTTT. This codes for CSVALSRPGNTEAFF.

This clonotype has more than one count but fewer than ten. The rearrangement links TRBV7-9 to TRBJ2-5, with D maybe TRBD2 (5 bases). The CDR3 length is 11 residues. Germline values: CDR1 SEHNR, CDR2 FQNEAQ (reference sequence). V lost 7 bases, J lost 13 bases, and 16 bases lay in between. CDR3 loop: CASTPVEAGYF. The CDR3 coding sequence is TGTGCCAGCACCCCCGTGGAGGCCGGGTACTTC.

This sequence joins TRBV28 and TRBJ1-3; D is perhaps TRBD1 (5 bases). The length of the CDR3 is 16 residues. With 3 bases removed from V and 3 bases from J, the gap between germline ends came to 15 bases. Germline CDR1 is MDHEN and CDR2 is SYDVKM. CDR3: CASSFREVFRGNTIYF. The CDR3, as DNA: TGTGCCAGCAGTTTCAGGGAGGTGTTCCGTGGAAACACCATATATTTT. Looking up the rest from reference TRBV28 and TRBJ1-3 gives the full variable domain: DVKVTQSSRYLVKRTGEKVFLECVQDMDHENMFWYRQDPGLGLRLIYFSYDVKMKEKGDIPEGYSVSREKKERFSLILESASTNQTSMYLCASSFREVFRGNTIYFGEGSWLTVV.

Only a few counts were recorded for this clonotype. The chain couples TRBV7-6 to TRBJ2-7; 8 bases agree with TRBD2. The ends lost 3 bases at V and 6 bases at J; junction bases unmatched: 13. Germline lookup yields CDR1 SGHVS and CDR2 FNYEAQ. There are 16 residues in the CDR3. The CDR3 reads CASSFRAGAGVLEQYF. The CDR3 DNA reads as TGTGCCAGCAGCTTCCGGGCCGGAGCGGGAGTACTCGAGCAGTACTTC.

The rearrangement uses TRBV15 and TRBJ2-1; D not resolved. V dropped 3 bases and J dropped 2 bases, with 2 bases sitting between them. This CDR3 comprises 12 residues. The germline gives CDR1 LNHNV, CDR2 YYDKDF (reference sequence). The CDR3 bases are TGTGCCACCAGCAGTGCCTACAATGAGCAGTTCTTC. This translates into CATSSAYNEQFF.

J is TRBJ2-7 and V is TRBV28, with D perhaps TRBD2 (5 bases). Trimming cost V 7 bases and J 0 bases, with 16 bases left between them. Germline V CDR1 and CDR2: MDHEN, SYDVKM. The CDR3 is made up of 15 amino acids. CDR3 sequence (DNA): TGTGCCAGCACCAACTCGGGTGGGAGCTCCTACGAGCAGTACTTC. Protein: CASTNSGGSSYEQYF.

V and J are TRBV7-3 and TRBJ1-1; maybe TRBD1 (5 bases). This CDR3 is 14 amino acids long. The ends were cut back, 5 bases at V and 0 bases at J, with 10 bases in the middle. CDR1 is SGHTA and CDR2 is FQGTGA in the germline V gene. The CDR3 sequence is CASSNGGVNTEAFF. The CDR3 DNA reads TGTGCCAGCAGCAATGGGGGGGTGAACACTGAAGCTTTCTTT.

This clonotype appeared a few times. The gene calls are TRBV5-1 and TRBJ1-1, with D perhaps TRBD1 (6 bases). The CDR3 sequence is 15 residues long. Trimming removed 2 bases from V and 4 bases from J, with 15 bases in between. CDR1 is SGHRS, CDR2 YFSETQ, per germline. CDR3 coding DNA: TGCGCCAGCAGCTTTGGGGGCAGGGAGGGCACTGAAGCTTTCTTT. Translated: CASSFGGREGTEAFF.

In this sample, this clonotype turned up many times. The rearrangement uses TRBV12-3 or TRBV12-4 and TRBJ2-7; 13 bases match TRBD2. J lost 4 bases, V lost 6 bases, and 3 bases had no gene match. The CDR3 is 14 amino acids. CDR3 bases: TGTGCCAGCAGGGGACTAGCGGGAAGTTACGAGCAGTACTTC. As protein: CASRGLAGSYEQYF.

This clonotype has more than one count but fewer than ten. A junction end diverges from the germline sequence, so it may reflect a read error. The rearrangement joins TRBV25-1 to TRBJ2-5; D perhaps matches TRBD2 (6 bases). The CDR3 totals 14 residues. The germline V gene has CDR1 MGHDK and CDR2 SYGVNS. The CDR3 DNA reads TGTGCCAGCAATGAACGGGACTTCCAAGAGACCCAGTACTTC. Translating it yields CASNERDFQETQYF.

V and J are TRBV7-2 and TRBJ2-2, with 8 bases fitting TRBD1. Germline-derived CDR1 and CDR2 are SGHTA and FQGNSA. The junction had 12 bases not matched to a gene; V was cut back by 2 bases and J by 7 bases. The CDR3 has 17 amino acids. CDR3 in amino acids: CASSLILQGALVGELFF. Written as DNA, the CDR3 is TGTGCCAGCAGCTTAATTTTGCAGGGGGCGCTTGTCGGGGAGCTGTTTTTT.

This clonotype has just a few counts. The V gene is TRBV20-1, the J gene TRBJ2-5, with TRBD1 matching over 7 bases. The CDR3 totals 14 residues. Germline V gives CDR1 DFQATT, CDR2 SNEGSKA (reference sequence). V lost 3 bases to trimming and J lost 5 bases; unmatched junction nucleotides: 9. CDR3: CSARGQHGGETQYF. The CDR3 coding sequence is TGCAGTGCTAGGGGACAGCACGGTGGGGAGACCCAGTACTTC.

This clonotype was detected only a few times. This chain connects TRBV13 to TRBJ1-1; D unclear. The CDR3 is 13 residues long. V was pared by 2 bases and J by 4 bases, with 8 bases between. Germline lookup yields CDR1 PRHDT and CDR2 FYEKMQ (reference sequence). CDR3 nucleotide sequence: TGTGCCAGCAGCTTAATCGGGATCACTGAAGCTTTCTTT. Translated, it gives CASSLIGITEAFF.

This clonotype has more than one count but fewer than ten. The V gene is TRBV5-1, the J gene TRBJ2-3, with D unclear. Germline CDR1 is SGHRS and CDR2 is YFSETQ. V was trimmed by 5 bases and J by 8 bases, leaving 15 bases between them. CDR3 length equals 13 residues. The CDR3: CASRSRTKGTQYF. Here the CDR3 DNA reads TGCGCCAGCAGGTCTCGTACAAAGGGTACGCAGTATTTT.

This clonotype has a handful of counts. The chain couples TRBV5-1 to TRBJ2-5; weak D call: TRBD1 (6 bases). Germline V gene data show CDR1 as SGHRS and CDR2 as YFSETQ. Trimming left V 0 bases short and J 4 bases short, with 10 bases between. The CDR3 has 14 amino acids. CDR3 region: CASSLVWGRETQYF. In nucleotides, the CDR3 is TGCGCCAGCAGCTTGGTTTGGGGGCGAGAGACCCAGTACTTC.

This clonotype showed up just a few times. The chain uses TRBV20-1 and TRBJ1-6, with 8 bases fitting TRBD1. With V trimmed by 5 bases and J by 7 bases, 4 bases remained unmatched. Germline CDR1 reads DFQATT; CDR2 reads SNEGSKA (reference sequence). The CDR3 is 13 residues long. CDR3 DNA sequence: TGCAGTGCTCTCCGACAGGGGAATTCACCCCTCCACTTT. Its protein product is CSALRQGNSPLHF.

This chain links TRBV20-1 with TRBJ2-5, with 10 positions matching TRBD2. Per germline, CDR1 DFQATT and CDR2 SNEGSKA (reference sequence). The V segment lost 7 bases and the J segment 4 bases; nucleotides outside the gene matches: 9. CDR3 length: 14 amino acids. CDR3 sequence (DNA): TGCAGTGTAGCTAGCGGGAGTTTTGCAGAGACCCAGTACTTC. As protein: CSVASGSFAETQYF.

In its sample, this clonotype was seen a few times. The chain recombines TRBV12-3 or TRBV12-4 with TRBJ1-3; 7 nucleotides agree with TRBD1. The CDR3 sequence is 15 residues long. Unmatched junction bases numbered 4, after V lost 5 bases and J lost 0 bases. Here the CDR3 reads CASSPGTDSGNTIYF. The CDR3 bases are TGTGCCAGCAGTCCCGGGACAGACTCTGGAAACACCATATATTTT.

The chain employs TRBV11-2 and TRBJ2-1, with 9 bases fitting TRBD2. V shed 5 bases and J 5 bases; nucleotides not matched to a gene: 7. CDR1 is SGHAT, CDR2 FQNNGV, per germline. The CDR3 loop spans 15 amino acids. The CDR3 nucleotides are TGTGCCAGCAGCCCGCGGGAGGGCCTCAACAATGAGCAGTTCTTC. It yields the protein CASSPREGLNNEQFF.

This chain connects TRBV28 to TRBJ2-7; 8 nucleotides line up with TRBD2. CDR1 is MDHEN, CDR2 SYDVKM, per germline. V gave up 5 bases and J gave up 5 bases; unmatched junction bases: 11. The CDR3 has 15 residues. The CDR3 nucleotides read TGTGCCAGCAGTATCCCTGGCGGGGGGATCGACGAGCAGTACTTC. This sequence encodes CASSIPGGGIDEQYF.

Only a few counts were recorded for this clonotype. The J gene is TRBJ2-7, the V gene TRBV20-1; D is tentatively TRBD1 or TRBD2 (6 bases each). The CDR3 spans 12 residues. In germline, CDR1 is DFQATT, CDR2 SNEGSKA (reference sequence). V lost 4 bases, J lost 3 bases, and 10 bases lay in between. The CDR3 bases are TGCAGTGCTACGGGGGCCGGCTACGAGCAGTACTTC. Translation: CSATGAGYEQYF.

This clonotype has more than one count but fewer than ten. This rearrangement joins TRBV7-8 to TRBJ2-2; a possible D gene is TRBD2 (6 bases). The V gene lost 6 bases and the J gene lost 7 bases, with 15 bases spanning the gap. Germline CDR1 reads SGHVS; CDR2 reads FQNEAQ. The CDR3 extends over 14 amino acids. CDR3 sequence (DNA): TGTGCCAGCAGAGGACTAACTGTGGGCGGGGAGCTGTTTTTT. Translating it yields CASRGLTVGGELFF.

The V call is TRBV10-3, the J call TRBJ2-3, with D uncertain. Trimming took off 0 bases at V and 6 bases at J, with 19 bases between the two ends. The CDR3 runs 17 residues. From germline, CDR1 is ENHRY and CDR2 SYGVKD. CDR3 DNA sequence: TGTGCCATCAGTGAGTCTGCCCCAGGCCGAACGTGGGATACGCAGTATTTT. As protein: CAISESAPGRTWDTQYF.

This clonotype came up a few times. As DNA, the CDR3 is TGTGCCAGCTCAATAGCGACAAGGAGAGGTGGCTACACCTTC. Translating it yields CASSIATRRGGYTF. The rearrangement uses TRBV3-1 and TRBJ1-2; D gene uncertain. This CDR3 has 14 amino acids. V was cut by 8 bases and J by 7 bases, with 20 bases left in between. CDR1 LGHDT and CDR2 YNNKEL come from the germline V gene (reference sequence).

This clonotype was seen at least ten times. The chain uses TRBV12-3 or TRBV12-4 and TRBJ2-1; D is uncertain. The CDR3 totals 12 residues. The V end lost 7 bases, the J end lost 9 bases, and 13 bases lay between the germline ends. Here the CDR3 DNA reads TGTGCCAGCACCCCCAGAGGCTCTGAGCAGTTCTTC. Translating it yields CASTPRGSEQFF.

The chain has TRBV20-1 and TRBJ2-1; 9 nucleotides match TRBD2. Trimming cost V 0 bases and J 9 bases; bases outside gene matches: 9. The CDR3 sequence is 15 residues long. CDR1 is DFQATT, CDR2 SNEGSKA, per germline (reference sequence). CDR3 DNA: TGCAGTGCTAGAGATAGGCTAGCGGGGCACATTGAGCAGTTCTTC. Amino acids: CSARDRLAGHIEQFF.